This is a list of T cell receptor beta chains from one sample in a study of blood T cell repertoires in COVID-19. Clones were read by immunoSEQ multiplex PCR, and TCRdb kept only the in-frame ones, dropping some. Found here are 130,000 or so clones, around 81% of them singletons; the top ten hold roughly 1.4%. The material sequenced was peripheral blood. These receptors all come from a human donor in a cohort sampled during active COVID-19. Both conserved end residues are part of each CDR3. A D gene is named only where the DNA matches it firmly. Size values are once, few and many counts, or a class for expanded clones, and some rows have none.

j_gene: TRBJ1-1
v_gene: TRBV7-6
abundance: NA
d_gene: TRBD1
CDR3aa: CASSFGQGTTEAFF
CDR3nt: TGTGCCAGCAGCTTCGGACAGGGCACCACTGAAGCTTTCTTT

j_gene: TRBJ2-3
v_gene: TRBV30
abundance: NA
d_gene: NA
CDR3aa: CAWAGSLAPDTQYF
CDR3nt: TGTGCCTGGGCCGGGTCTCTAGCCCCAGATACGCAGTATTTT

j_gene: TRBJ2-3
v_gene: TRBV28
abundance: once
d_gene: TRBD1
CDR3aa: CASSSGQYTDTQYF
CDR3nt: TGTGCCAGCAGTTCGGGACAGTACACAGATACGCAGTATTTT

j_gene: TRBJ2-5
v_gene: TRBV7-3
abundance: few
d_gene: TRBD1
CDR3aa: CASSRGGTETQYF
CDR3nt: TGTGCCAGCAGCCGAGGGGGCACGGAGACCCAGTACTTC

j_gene: TRBJ1-5
v_gene: TRBV19
abundance: NA
d_gene: TRBD1
CDR3aa: CASSISRTGVINSNQPQHF
CDR3nt: TGTGCCAGTAGTATTTCCCGGACAGGCGTAATTAATAGCAATCAGCCCCAGCATTTT

j_gene: TRBJ1-3
v_gene: TRBV6-5
abundance: NA
d_gene: NA
CDR3aa: CASSYSIDSYGNTIYF
CDR3nt: TGTGCCAGCAGTTATTCCATCGACAGCTATGGAAACACCATATATTTT

j_gene: TRBJ2-1
v_gene: TRBV19
abundance: NA
d_gene: TRBD2
CDR3aa: CASSTSGLSSYNEQFF
CDR3nt: TGTGCCAGTAGTACTAGCGGGTTGAGCTCCTACAATGAGCAGTTCTTC

j_gene: TRBJ2-1
v_gene: TRBV20-1
abundance: NA
d_gene: TRBD2
CDR3aa: CSAGVPGLAGVEQFF
CDR3nt: TGCAGTGCTGGTGTACCGGGACTAGCGGGAGTAGAGCAGTTCTTC

j_gene: TRBJ2-1
v_gene: TRBV7-8
abundance: NA
d_gene: TRBD2
CDR3aa: CASSMPGTSVYNEQFF
CDR3nt: TGTGCCAGCAGCATGCCAGGGACTAGCGTCTACAATGAGCAGTTCTTC

j_gene: TRBJ1-5
v_gene: TRBV6-2/TRBV6-3
abundance: NA
d_gene: NA
CDR3aa: CASSYARQGRVVDQPQHF
CDR3nt: TGTGCCAGCAGTTACGCTCGGCAGGGGCGGGTAGTGGATCAGCCCCAGCATTTT

j_gene: TRBJ2-7
v_gene: TRBV18
abundance: NA
d_gene: TRBD1
CDR3aa: CASSLSGQGLYEQYF
CDR3nt: TGTGCCAGCTCACTATCGGGACAGGGCCTCTACGAGCAGTACTTC

j_gene: TRBJ1-2
v_gene: TRBV30
abundance: NA
d_gene: TRBD1
CDR3aa: CAWTGGVYGYTF
CDR3nt: TGTGCCTGGACAGGGGGCGTCTATGGCTACACCTTC

j_gene: TRBJ2-2
v_gene: TRBV6-6
abundance: NA
d_gene: NA
CDR3aa: CASSLLNTGELFF
CDR3nt: TGTGCCAGCAGCCTCCTAAACACCGGGGAGCTGTTTTTT

j_gene: TRBJ2-1
v_gene: TRBV13
abundance: NA
d_gene: NA
CDR3aa: CASSLRQQYNEQFF
CDR3nt: TGTGCCAGCAGCTTAAGACAGCAATACAATGAGCAGTTCTTC

j_gene: TRBJ2-2
v_gene: TRBV6-5
abundance: once
d_gene: TRBD1
CDR3aa: CASTWTGTGELFF
CDR3nt: TGTGCCAGCACCTGGACAGGGACCGGGGAGCTGTTTTTT

j_gene: TRBJ1-5
v_gene: TRBV20-1
abundance: NA
d_gene: NA
CDR3aa: CSASLGANQPQHF
CDR3nt: TGCAGTGCTAGTTTGGGGGCCAATCAGCCCCAGCATTTT

j_gene: TRBJ1-2
v_gene: TRBV29-1
abundance: once
d_gene: NA
CDR3aa: CSVGVRTSYGYTF
CDR3nt: TGCAGCGTTGGGGTCAGGACATCCTATGGCTACACCTTC

j_gene: TRBJ2-2
v_gene: TRBV19
abundance: NA
d_gene: TRBD1
CDR3aa: CASSIRLGQGISGELFF
CDR3nt: TGTGCCAGTAGTATCAGACTGGGACAGGGGATATCCGGGGAGCTGTTTTTT

j_gene: TRBJ1-1
v_gene: TRBV7-9
abundance: few
d_gene: TRBD1
CDR3aa: CASSLMGQGSTEAFF
CDR3nt: TGTGCCAGCAGCTTAATGGGACAGGGGAGCACTGAAGCTTTCTTT

j_gene: TRBJ1-2
v_gene: TRBV24-1
abundance: NA
d_gene: TRBD1
CDR3aa: CATSEPGQGGGYTF
CDR3nt: TGTGCCACCAGTGAACCGGGACAGGGCGGAGGCTACACCTTC

j_gene: TRBJ2-3
v_gene: TRBV19
abundance: NA
d_gene: TRBD1
CDR3aa: CASSPGQTTDTQYF
CDR3nt: TGTGCCAGTAGTCCGGGACAGACCACAGATACGCAGTATTTT

j_gene: TRBJ1-1
v_gene: TRBV6-6
abundance: few
d_gene: NA
CDR3aa: CASSYVMNTEAFF
CDR3nt: TGTGCCAGCAGTTATGTAATGAACACTGAAGCTTTCTTT

j_gene: TRBJ1-2
v_gene: TRBV2
abundance: NA
d_gene: TRBD1
CDR3aa: CASSVGTGELAGYTF
CDR3nt: TGTGCCAGCAGTGTAGGGACAGGGGAACTAGCAGGCTACACCTTC

j_gene: TRBJ1-1
v_gene: TRBV18
abundance: NA
d_gene: TRBD1
CDR3aa: CASSPQGLSRGRGTEAFF
CDR3nt: TGTGCCAGCTCACCGCAAGGCTTAAGCAGGGGGCGCGGAACTGAAGCTTTCTTT

j_gene: TRBJ2-1
v_gene: TRBV7-3
abundance: NA
d_gene: NA
CDR3aa: CASTTLPGGEQFF
CDR3nt: TGTGCCAGCACCACCCTGCCCGGCGGTGAGCAGTTCTTC

j_gene: TRBJ2-5
v_gene: TRBV20-1
abundance: NA
d_gene: TRBD2
CDR3aa: CSASRSGRAQWGETQYF
CDR3nt: TGCAGTGCTAGTAGGAGCGGGAGGGCCCAGTGGGGAGAGACCCAGTACTTC

j_gene: TRBJ2-1
v_gene: TRBV27
abundance: NA
d_gene: NA
CDR3aa: CASSHRDTPSNEQFF
CDR3nt: TGTGCCAGCAGTCACCGGGACACGCCTTCCAATGAGCAGTTCTTC

j_gene: TRBJ2-1
v_gene: TRBV12-3/TRBV12-4
abundance: NA
d_gene: NA
CDR3aa: CASSLRGLHEQFF
CDR3nt: TGTGCCAGCAGTTTAAGGGGCCTCCATGAGCAGTTCTTC

j_gene: TRBJ1-1
v_gene: TRBV2
abundance: NA
d_gene: NA
CDR3aa: CASSGNRVANTEAFF
CDR3nt: TGTGCCAGCAGCGGAAACAGGGTAGCGAACACTGAAGCTTTCTTT

j_gene: TRBJ2-7
v_gene: TRBV3-1/TRBV3-2
abundance: NA
d_gene: NA
CDR3aa: CASSQGLGVSYEQYF
CDR3nt: TGTGCCAGCAGCCAAGGTCTCGGGGTCTCCTACGAGCAGTACTTC

j_gene: TRBJ1-5
v_gene: TRBV7-9
abundance: NA
d_gene: NA
CDR3aa: CASSEGGQLNQPQHF
CDR3nt: TGTGCCAGCAGCGAGGGAGGTCAGCTCAATCAGCCCCAGCATTTT

j_gene: TRBJ1-2
v_gene: TRBV6-1
abundance: NA
d_gene: NA
CDR3aa: CASSEAPGGNYGYTF
CDR3nt: TGTGCCAGCAGTGAAGCCCCGGGGGGAAACTATGGCTACACCTTC

j_gene: TRBJ1-5
v_gene: TRBV28
abundance: NA
d_gene: NA
CDR3aa: CASSPLEGYSNQPQHF
CDR3nt: TGTGCCAGCAGTCCCCTGGAGGGCTATAGCAATCAGCCCCAGCATTTT

j_gene: TRBJ1-5
v_gene: TRBV19
abundance: NA
d_gene: NA
CDR3aa: CASSPSPGIPYSNQPQHF
CDR3nt: TGTGCCAGTAGTCCCTCCCCCGGGATTCCTTATAGCAATCAGCCCCAGCATTTT

j_gene: TRBJ1-2
v_gene: TRBV18
abundance: NA
d_gene: NA
CDR3aa: CASSPPVQSGGYTF
CDR3nt: TGTGCCAGCTCACCACCGGTCCAATCCGGGGGCTACACCTTC

j_gene: TRBJ2-7
v_gene: TRBV6-2/TRBV6-3
abundance: NA
d_gene: NA
CDR3aa: CASSSLYEQYF
CDR3nt: TGTGCCAGCAGTTCCCTCTACGAGCAGTACTTC

j_gene: TRBJ2-5
v_gene: TRBV30
abundance: NA
d_gene: NA
CDR3aa: CAWSVGGGGRETQYF
CDR3nt: TGTGCCTGGAGTGTTGGGGGAGGGGGGCGAGAGACCCAGTACTTC

j_gene: TRBJ2-2
v_gene: TRBV5-1
abundance: NA
d_gene: TRBD2
CDR3aa: CASSLEAGVAGELFF
CDR3nt: TGCGCCAGCAGCTTGGAGGCGGGAGTGGCCGGGGAGCTGTTTTTT

j_gene: TRBJ2-1
v_gene: TRBV27
abundance: once
d_gene: TRBD2
CDR3aa: CASSLIAGGSYNEQFF
CDR3nt: TGTGCCAGCAGCCTAATAGCGGGCGGCTCCTACAATGAGCAGTTCTTC

j_gene: TRBJ2-5
v_gene: TRBV6-6
abundance: once
d_gene: TRBD1
CDR3aa: CATHTTGGGETQYF
CDR3nt: TGTGCCACCCATACGACAGGGGGCGGTGAGACCCAGTACTTC

j_gene: TRBJ2-3
v_gene: TRBV6-2/TRBV6-3
abundance: NA
d_gene: NA
CDR3aa: CASSPDRISTDTQYF
CDR3nt: TGTGCCAGCAGCCCAGACAGAATAAGCACAGATACGCAGTATTTT

j_gene: TRBJ1-5
v_gene: TRBV5-1
abundance: few
d_gene: NA
CDR3aa: CASSPVGDSNQPQHF
CDR3nt: TGCGCCAGCAGCCCCGTGGGCGATAGCAATCAGCCCCAGCATTTT

j_gene: TRBJ1-2
v_gene: TRBV28
abundance: few
d_gene: NA
CDR3aa: CASSLTALPGNYGYTF
CDR3nt: TGTGCCAGCAGTTTGACAGCCTTGCCTGGTAACTATGGCTACACCTTC

j_gene: TRBJ1-1
v_gene: TRBV29-1
abundance: NA
d_gene: NA
CDR3aa: CSVESASWTRVTEAFF
CDR3nt: TGCAGCGTTGAATCTGCGTCTTGGACGAGGGTCACTGAAGCTTTCTTT

j_gene: TRBJ1-2
v_gene: TRBV19
abundance: NA
d_gene: TRBD1
CDR3aa: CASSRDRPPNYGYTF
CDR3nt: TGTGCCAGTAGTAGGGACAGACCTCCTAACTATGGCTACACCTTC

j_gene: TRBJ2-1
v_gene: TRBV11-2
abundance: once
d_gene: TRBD1
CDR3aa: CASSLRDKTGQGHNEQFF
CDR3nt: TGTGCCAGCAGCTTACGAGATAAGACGGGACAGGGGCACAATGAGCAGTTCTTC

j_gene: TRBJ2-6
v_gene: TRBV4-2
abundance: few
d_gene: NA
CDR3aa: CASSQGRSVPSGANVLTF
CDR3nt: TGTGCCAGCAGCCAAGGCCGCTCGGTGCCCTCTGGGGCCAACGTCCTGACTTTC

j_gene: TRBJ1-4
v_gene: TRBV28
abundance: NA
d_gene: NA
CDR3aa: CASSLRGGWVEKLFF
CDR3nt: TGTGCCAGCAGTTTGAGGGGGGGCTGGGTTGAAAAACTGTTTTTT

j_gene: TRBJ2-2
v_gene: TRBV7-3
abundance: NA
d_gene: TRBD1
CDR3aa: CASSLQDRGRSTGELFF
CDR3nt: TGTGCCAGCAGCTTACAGGACAGGGGGCGAAGCACCGGGGAGCTGTTTTTT

j_gene: TRBJ1-6
v_gene: TRBV19
abundance: NA
d_gene: NA
CDR3aa: CASRVGGSPLHF
CDR3nt: TGTGCCAGTAGGGTAGGCGGTTCACCCCTCCACTTT

j_gene: TRBJ1-6
v_gene: TRBV28
abundance: NA
d_gene: TRBD1
CDR3aa: CASSSRGRSPLHF
CDR3nt: TGTGCCAGCAGTTCAAGGGGGCGTTCACCCCTCCACTTT

j_gene: TRBJ2-1
v_gene: TRBV7-8
abundance: NA
d_gene: TRBD2
CDR3aa: CASTISGRGEQFF
CDR3nt: TGTGCCAGCACCATTAGCGGGAGGGGTGAGCAGTTCTTC

j_gene: TRBJ2-7
v_gene: TRBV11-1
abundance: NA
d_gene: NA
CDR3aa: CASSSSTDIYNEQYF
CDR3nt: TGTGCCAGCAGCTCTTCGACGGACATCTACAACGAGCAGTACTTC

j_gene: TRBJ1-1
v_gene: TRBV2
abundance: NA
d_gene: NA
CDR3aa: CASSEGQQMNTEAFF
CDR3nt: TGTGCCAGCAGTGAAGGACAGCAAATGAACACTGAAGCTTTCTTT

j_gene: TRBJ1-2
v_gene: TRBV29-1
abundance: NA
d_gene: NA
CDR3aa: CSVEKSFAGYTF
CDR3nt: TGCAGCGTTGAGAAATCGTTCGCGGGCTACACCTTC

j_gene: TRBJ1-6
v_gene: TRBV19
abundance: NA
d_gene: TRBD1
CDR3aa: CASSIIRGTGGGSPLHF
CDR3nt: TGTGCCAGTAGTATTATCCGTGGCACAGGGGGAGGATCACCCCTCCACTTT

j_gene: TRBJ2-5
v_gene: TRBV12-3/TRBV12-4
abundance: NA
d_gene: NA
CDR3aa: CASSYRVQETQYF
CDR3nt: TGTGCCAGCAGTTACAGGGTCCAAGAGACCCAGTACTTC